This T cell receptor (beta chain) was documented in a study of CD8 T cells in ankylosing spondylitis (dated by TCRdb to the late 2010s). Regarding the complete study: The study set out to find disease-linked TCR variants by profiling T cell receptor beta repertoires in ankylosing spondylitis patients and healthy donors. The full study cohort comprised approximately 23 ankylosing spondylitis patients and approximately 100 healthy donors. Samples of peripheral blood were taken, and for ankylosing spondylitis patients, synovial fluid was collected as well.

In regard to this clonotype: Its antigen remains unidentified. No much larger clone is present one base from it, and per-base qualities are unavailable.

V is reduced by 8 bases and J by 6 bases, leaving a spacing of 14 bases between them. From the cysteine through the phenylalanine, the CDR3 covers 12 amino acids. Solely the CDR3 DNA is kept, with 36 bases framed from the first base. The run used an Illumina HiSeq 2500. Quantitative 5'-RACE with molecular barcodes was used to prepare TCR beta libraries. Concerning the study's data processing: Disease-linked TCR variants were identified with a new computational method built on a probabilistic model of VDJ rearrangement. Through fastp at Q25 and MiXCR, TCRdb rebuilt clones from the public reads, retaining in-frame beta chains. CDR3 protein sequences are deduplicated, and each keeps its most common genes and DNA. The V and J calls, along with clone size, are taken from TCRdb and not from the paper's own processing. The sample table contains some 840,000 distinct CDR3 sequences; only one count was recorded for about 11% of them. The ten largest clones capture approximately 0.5% of the sample.

Results and caveats for the whole study, not just this receptor: Significant enrichment of the disease-linked clones was reported in matched synovial fluid samples from ankylosing spondylitis patients. Some of the motif variants had been reported before in the synovial fluid and blood of reactive arthritis patients, a finding that suggests common disease-initiation mechanisms. Blood from ankylosing spondylitis patients appeared to be characterized by a TCR beta motif made up of under ten highly homologous amino acid variants. The disease-linked clones showed a CD8+ phenotype and occurred at relatively low frequencies in peripheral blood.

The sample was blood, either unsorted or a sorted T cell fraction (not recorded which). The clonotype comes from a male donor with ankylosing spondylitis. The chain links TRBV12-3 or TRBV12-4 with TRBJ2-7; the D gene remains uncertain. Read as DNA, the sequence is TGTGCCAGCGGTAGATCACCCATCGAGCAGTACTTC. Its protein is CASGRSPIEQYF.